The sequence of this T cell receptor beta chain was determined in a study of T cell repertoires in cytomegalovirus infection. From the reads, TCRdb called clonotypes with MiXCR, one entry per CDR3 protein. The repertoire holds approximately 89,000 distinct CDR3 sequences, with roughly a quarter as singletons. This clonotype appeared many times. Its target is unknown. The germline V and J ends were trimmed by 3 bases and 4 bases, with 9 bases remaining between them. This CDR3 region has 13 residues. This sequence originates from a human donor in good health (CMV status not recorded). Some clones in this sample may be carry-over from other donors' samples. The rearrangement uses TRBV12-3 or TRBV12-4 and TRBJ1-2, with TRBD1 as a possible D gene (5 bases). Sequences were derived from CD8+ T cells from cultured PBMCs, sampled from culture after CMV antigen stimulation. The CDR3 DNA follows: TGTGCCAGCAGTTTTTCGGGGGTCTATGGCTACACCTTC. This translates into CASSFSGVYGYTF.